The rows below give T cell receptor beta chains drawn from one sample of a study of control samples from healthy donors and cancer patients. Only in-frame clones appear in the TCRdb table, and some are missing; sequencing was by immunoSEQ multiplex PCR. The sample lists about 150,000 clones; about 90% were seen once. Sequenced: blood. These receptors were collected from a man in his thirties or forties in good health. Each CDR3 is given with its conserved first and last residue. D genes are given only for firm matches. Not every row has a clone size; where given, it reads once, few, many or a size class.

v_call: TRBV7-8
clone_size: .
d_call: .
j_call: TRBJ2-3
cdr3_nt: TGTGCCAGCAGCCGACCGATTGGCACAGATACGCAGTATTTT
cdr3_aa: CASSRPIGTDTQYF

v_call: TRBV30
clone_size: .
d_call: .
j_call: TRBJ1-3
cdr3_nt: TGTGCCTGGAGTCCCCCCTCTGGAAACACCATATATTTT
cdr3_aa: CAWSPPSGNTIYF

v_call: TRBV27
clone_size: once
d_call: .
j_call: TRBJ1-2
cdr3_nt: TGTGCCAGCAGTTCCCTTACAGCTCGAAACTATGGCTACACCTTC
cdr3_aa: CASSSLTARNYGYTF

v_call: TRBV7-3
clone_size: .
d_call: TRBD1
j_call: TRBJ1-1
cdr3_nt: TGTGCCAGCAGCCCAAGACAGGGAAAGAACACTGAAGCTTTCTTT
cdr3_aa: CASSPRQGKNTEAFF

v_call: TRBV19
clone_size: .
d_call: TRBD1
j_call: TRBJ2-7
cdr3_nt: TGTGCCAGTAGTATAACAGGGGCCTCCTTCTACGAGCAGTACTTC
cdr3_aa: CASSITGASFYEQYF

v_call: TRBV11-2
clone_size: .
d_call: .
j_call: TRBJ2-1
cdr3_nt: TGTGCCAGCAGCTTAGGAAACAATGAGCAGTTCTTC
cdr3_aa: CASSLGNNEQFF

v_call: TRBV7-3
clone_size: .
d_call: TRBD2
j_call: TRBJ2-3
cdr3_nt: TGTGCCAGCAGCTTAATTGGAGCTAGCGGGGGGACAGATACGCAGTATTTT
cdr3_aa: CASSLIGASGGTDTQYF

v_call: TRBV19
clone_size: .
d_call: TRBD1
j_call: TRBJ2-7
cdr3_nt: TGTGCCAGTAGTATCCGAACGGGACAGGGTCGTCAAGAGCAGTACTTC
cdr3_aa: CASSIRTGQGRQEQYF

v_call: TRBV19
clone_size: .
d_call: .
j_call: TRBJ1-5
cdr3_nt: TGTGCCAGTAGTACGACTGGGGGAGGTCAGCCCCAGCATTTT
cdr3_aa: CASSTTGGGQPQHF

v_call: TRBV18
clone_size: .
d_call: TRBD1
j_call: TRBJ2-1
cdr3_nt: TGTGCCAGCTCACCGGACAGGAACAATGAGCAGTTCTTC
cdr3_aa: CASSPDRNNEQFF

v_call: TRBV30
clone_size: .
d_call: TRBD2
j_call: TRBJ2-4
cdr3_nt: TGTGCCTGGAGCGAAGGACTAGCGGGGACCCGGGGGGACATTCAGTACTTC
cdr3_aa: CAWSEGLAGTRGDIQYF

v_call: TRBV2
clone_size: few
d_call: TRBD2
j_call: TRBJ2-7
cdr3_nt: TGTGCCACCCGCCCGTCGGGGGGTTGGGAGCAGTACTTC
cdr3_aa: CATRPSGGWEQYF

v_call: TRBV2
clone_size: .
d_call: .
j_call: TRBJ1-1
cdr3_nt: TGTGCCAGCAGTGGGCTAGGGGTATCGGACACTGAAGCTTTCTTT
cdr3_aa: CASSGLGVSDTEAFF

v_call: TRBV5-4
clone_size: once
d_call: .
j_call: TRBJ1-1
cdr3_nt: TGTGCCAGCAGCTGGGTTGGCACTGAAGCTTTCTTT
cdr3_aa: CASSWVGTEAFF

v_call: TRBV29-1
clone_size: .
d_call: .
j_call: TRBJ1-2
cdr3_nt: TGCAGCGTTGAAGACAGGGAGGCATTTTATGGCTACACCTTC
cdr3_aa: CSVEDREAFYGYTF